This T cell receptor beta chain was obtained from a study of blood T cell repertoires in COVID-19 (dated by TCRdb to the early 2020s). About the full investigation: Samples from collaborators originated in the United States, Italy and Spain and spanned both the acute and convalescent phases of COVID-19. The prospective study material was composed of cDNA or gDNA derived from T cells, B-cell-depleted T cells, or PBMCs. Deeply sampled blood TCRbeta repertoires from subjects exposed to, actively infected with, or recovered from COVID-19 were included in the dataset. The repertoires were made available in a free public database intended to serve as a resource for research on the immune response to SARS-CoV-2. The samples were drawn from two sources: the first 160 participants of the ongoing ImmuneRACE study, and fewer than 1,500 subjects contributed by 6 global collaborators. The sample metadata nearly always contained a de-identified subject ID, COVID-19 status, age in years and sex. HLA class I and class II types, where available, came from metadata supplied by the sample provider rather than from assay-based typing. The paper as a whole reports these results and caveats: Clinical and demographic metadata were provided uncurated, with the amount varying by source and participant.

As to this clone: Its antigen remains unidentified. Base qualities are not at hand, and no much larger clone is one base apart.

Whole blood was collected in K2EDTA tubes by collaborating institutions according to the institutions' own protocols. For TCRbeta analysis, collaborators shipped samples as frozen whole blood, isolated PBMCs, or DNA extracted from either of those sample types. TCRbeta CDR3 regions were amplified from genomic DNA using the immunoSEQ Assay, a bias-controlled multiplex PCR. The authors' analysis ran thus. The number of nucleated cells in each sample was estimated by amplification of reference gene primers within the assay. Sequence reads were collapsed and filtered to measure the absolute abundance of every unique TCRbeta CDR3 rearrangement. For each sample, productive Simpson clonality was calculated as the square root of Simpson's diversity index across productive rearrangements. TCRdb re-hosts the immuneACCESS table, in-frame sequences only. Its copies lack some clones; in the studies checked, an unresolved V gene accounts for under half of them, and the cause for the rest is not known. From that table come the V and J calls and clone size; the DNA was used to work out D and trimming. This sample has some 190,000 clones in its table, and roughly 85% of those were observed once. Roughly 9.8% of the sample is in the top ten clones.

The CDR3 sequence holds 15 residues, the cysteine and phenylalanine included. Here the CDR3 DNA is all that survives: 45 bases in frame from base 1. Clipping removes 1 base from V and 5 bases from J, with 5 as the unmatched junction base count. CDR1 and CDR2 (LNHDA, SQIVND) derive from the germline V gene (reference sequence). The chain uses TRBV19 and TRBJ1-1; TRBD1 aligns with 9 central bases. The sequenced material came from peripheral blood. The receptor was derived from a human donor with active or convalescent COVID-19. The donor label of this sample is uncertain. In nucleotides, the sequence is TGTGCCAGTAGTATAGGTTCGGGACAGGGAACTGAAGCTTTCTTT. This encodes CASSIGSGQGTEAFF.